This TCR beta chain was sequenced during a study of blood T cells in healthy people across ages. Primers used in a second PCR of roughly 6 to 11 cycles were a sample-barcoded 5' primer and a J-beta primer mix. Each CDR3 protein is one row after TCRdb ran MiXCR on the 5' RACE reads. The sample yields roughly 900,000 distinct CDR3 sequences, under 50% seen once. General observations from the study: Diversity of TCR beta per million T cells declined in a roughly linear way with age.

Every sample had a minimum of 6 million PBMCs isolated. The junction had 6 bases not matched to a gene; V was cut back by 6 bases and J by 4 bases. The CDR3 extends over 15 amino acids. A word on this clonotype: Its cognate antigen is unknown.

The clonotype originates from a man aged 25-45 years in good health. The specimen was blood. The rearrangement uses TRBV12-3 or TRBV12-4 and TRBJ2-3; 11 nucleotides align to TRBD2. The CDR3 sequence is CASRFSGGAADTQYF. In nucleotides, the CDR3 is TGTGCCAGCAGATTTAGCGGGGGGGCGGCAGATACGCAGTATTTT.